This is a list of T cell receptor beta chains from one sample in a study of T cell changes during pregnancy in multiple sclerosis. Profiling relied on immunoSEQ multiplex PCR, and the TCRdb table lists in-frame clones only, not all of them. There are fewer than 85,000 clones in the sample; 94% occur only once, and roughly 2.5% lies in the top ten. The sequencing here drew on peripheral blood, taken in the third trimester of pregnancy. Receptor source: a female donor with multiple sclerosis, enrolled in a pregnancy study. Both conserved end residues are part of each CDR3. The D gene is left open where the match is weak. Clone size appears in some rows only: once, few, many, or a class for an expanded clone.

d_call,v_call,j_call,clone_size,cdr3_nt,cdr3_aa
TRBD2,TRBV7-6,TRBJ2-1,few,TGTGCCAGCACCCCGACTAGCCCCTACAATGAGCAGTTCTTC,CASTPTSPYNEQFF
-,TRBV10-3,TRBJ2-3,-,TGTGCCATCAGTGATCTTTGGGACACCTGGGGGGGGAGCACAGATACGCAGTATTTT,CAISDLWDTWGGSTDTQYF
TRBD1,TRBV5-6,TRBJ1-2,-,TGTGCCAGCAGCTCCGGACAGGGGTATGGCTACACCTTC,CASSSGQGYGYTF
-,TRBV27,TRBJ2-2,-,TGTGCCAGCACTCCCCGGCCGGGAATGATAGCCGGGGAGCTGTTTTTT,CASTPRPGMIAGELFF
-,TRBV19,TRBJ1-6,once,TGTGCCAGTAGTATAAGTGGCTCACCCCTCCACTTT,CASSISGSPLHF
-,TRBV5-1,TRBJ1-3,-,TGCGCCAGCAGCTTGGACGTGGAGAAAAAATCTGGAAACACCATATATTTT,CASSLDVEKKSGNTIYF
-,TRBV7-2,TRBJ2-7,-,TGTGCCAGCAGCTTAGCGCAGGGTATGCACGAGCAGTACTTC,CASSLAQGMHEQYF
-,TRBV7-9,TRBJ1-2,-,TGTGCCAGCAGCTTCAGGGAGGCTCTCTATGGCTACACCTTC,CASSFREALYGYTF
-,TRBV2,TRBJ2-7,-,TGTGCCAGCAGGTCCACCTACGAGCAGTACTTC,CASRSTYEQYF
TRBD2,TRBV9,TRBJ2-1,once,TGTGCCAGCAGCGAGACGTGGGGACTAGCCACACACGAGCAGTTCTTC,CASSETWGLATHEQFF
TRBD1,TRBV10-3,TRBJ1-1,-,TGTGCCATCAGTGAGCTACAGGGGTCGGGTGAAGCTTTCTTT,CAISELQGSGEAFF
-,TRBV19,TRBJ1-4,-,TGTGCCAGTAGCCTGGGCCGGGGGGAAAAACTGTTTTTT,CASSLGRGEKLFF
-,TRBV29-1,TRBJ2-7,-,TGCAGCGTGGGGGGTGGCCGACAGGGATTCCTCCACGAGCAGTACTTC,CSVGGGRQGFLHEQYF
-,TRBV4-1,TRBJ1-1,-,TGCGCCAGCAGCCAAGATAGGGGGAGCATGAACACTGAAGCTTTCTTT,CASSQDRGSMNTEAFF
TRBD1,TRBV7-6,TRBJ2-7,-,TGTGCCAGCAGTCGCACAGGGGGTGGGGACGAGCAGTACTTC,CASSRTGGGDEQYF
TRBD2,TRBV7-8,TRBJ2-3,-,TGTGCCAGCAGCACCGGGACTACTTCCTCCGCGGATACGCAGTATTTT,CASSTGTTSSADTQYF
-,TRBV13,TRBJ2-7,-,TGTGCCAGCAGCTTAGGGCGTTACTACGAGCAGTACTTC,CASSLGRYYEQYF
-,TRBV2,TRBJ1-3,-,TGTGCCAGCAGTGGACCAGATCGACTCGAGAGTGGAAACACCATATATTTT,CASSGPDRLESGNTIYF
TRBD1,TRBV11-2,TRBJ1-2,-,TGTGCCAGCAGCTCGGGACAGGGCTATGGCTACACCTTC,CASSSGQGYGYTF
TRBD1,TRBV7-3,TRBJ2-1,-,TGTGCCAGCAGCGCCGAGGGGGGGACAGGGGTGATTGAGCAGTTCTTC,CASSAEGGTGVIEQFF
-,TRBV9,TRBJ2-7,-,TGTGCCAGCAGCGCATTCGGGATCCCCGGCGAGCAGTACTTC,CASSAFGIPGEQYF
TRBD2,TRBV19,TRBJ2-4,once,TGTGCCAGTAGTATCCAAGCGGGGGGGATTAGCATTCAGTACTTC,CASSIQAGGISIQYF
-,TRBV2,TRBJ1-1,once,TGTGCCAGCGGGAGGGGGGCGATGAACACTGAAGCTTTCTTT,CASGRGAMNTEAFF
-,TRBV6-6,TRBJ1-4,-,TGTGCCAGTACCAGGGAGGGGGATGAAAAACTGTTTTTT,CASTREGDEKLFF
-,TRBV2,TRBJ2-3,-,TGTGCCAGCACTAGCGACACAGATACGCAGTATTTT,CASTSDTDTQYF
TRBD2,TRBV7-3,TRBJ2-1,-,TGTGCCAGCAGCCTAGGCCGGGAGGGGACCTACAATGAGCAGTTCTTC,CASSLGREGTYNEQFF
TRBD2,TRBV4-1,TRBJ2-1,-,TGCGCCAGCAGCCAAGGGGAGGGGATCCCGGGGTACAATGAGCAGTTCTTC,CASSQGEGIPGYNEQFF
TRBD2,TRBV4-1,TRBJ2-4,-,TGCGCCAGCAGCCAACCCACCTCTAGCGGGGGGGGCATTCAGTACTTC,CASSQPTSSGGGIQYF
TRBD1,TRBV5-4,TRBJ1-4,-,TGTGCCAGCAGCCGCCCCAGGGGGGAGGAGGGAGAAAAACTGTTTTTT,CASSRPRGEEGEKLFF
TRBD1,TRBV6-5,TRBJ2-2,-,TGTGCCAGCGGGACAGGGGGCGCCGGGGAGCTGTTTTTT,CASGTGGAGELFF
-,TRBV2,TRBJ2-1,-,TGTGCCAGCAGCTTAAGGACAGGGAGGGGGTGGGATGAGCAGTTCTTC,CASSLRTGRGWDEQFF
-,TRBV21-1,TRBJ2-7,-,TGTGCCAGCCGGACAGGGGTCTCCTACGAGCAGTACTTC,CASRTGVSYEQYF
-,TRBV29-1,TRBJ1-1,-,TGCAGCGCCCGACCTGGGCTGAACACTGAAGCTTTCTTT,CSARPGLNTEAFF
TRBD1,TRBV29-1,TRBJ1-6,-,TGCAGCGTTAGGGGGCAAGCGGATTCACCCCTCCACTTT,CSVRGQADSPLHF
-,TRBV6-5,TRBJ1-5,-,TGTGCCAGCAGTCCCCCGGGACTCAATCAGCCCCAGCATTTT,CASSPPGLNQPQHF
-,TRBV19,TRBJ2-3,once,TGTGCCAGTAGTATACGGGGGGATACGCAGTATTTT,CASSIRGDTQYF
-,TRBV10-3,TRBJ2-7,-,TGTGCCATCAGTGAGTCTCAGAAGCAGTACTTC,CAISESQKQYF
-,TRBV5-6,TRBJ1-2,once,TGTGCCAGCAGCTTGAGCGGCAGTCCCTATGGCTACACCTTC,CASSLSGSPYGYTF
TRBD1,TRBV2,TRBJ2-7,-,TGTGCCAGTAAAGAGGACAGGGGGCCGTACGAGCAGTACTTC,CASKEDRGPYEQYF
TRBD2,TRBV18,TRBJ2-1,-,TGTGCCAGCTCACCAGCGGGACTAGCGGGGGGCACCTACAATGAGCAGTTCTTC,CASSPAGLAGGTYNEQFF
TRBD2,TRBV7-7,TRBJ2-2,-,TGTGCTAGCAGCCCCTGGGTAGCGGGGGGGTCCACCGGGGAGCTGTTTTTT,CASSPWVAGGSTGELFF
TRBD1,TRBV2,TRBJ2-2,-,TGTGCCAGCAGTACTCGACAGGGGGAAAATAACGGGGAGCTGTTTTTT,CASSTRQGENNGELFF
TRBD2,TRBV14,TRBJ2-2,-,TGTGCCAGCAGCCAAGCGGGACTAGCGACCGGGGAGCTGTTTTTT,CASSQAGLATGELFF
-,TRBV29-1,TRBJ1-2,once,TGCAGCGTTGCGGGGGCTAACTATGGCTACACCTTC,CSVAGANYGYTF
-,TRBV28,TRBJ1-6,once,TGTGCCAGCAGTCGCGGACTAAGTGGCAATTCACCCCTCCACTTT,CASSRGLSGNSPLHF
-,TRBV6-6,TRBJ1-6,-,TGTGCCAGCAGAGAGGGTAACTCACCCCTCCACTTT,CASREGNSPLHF